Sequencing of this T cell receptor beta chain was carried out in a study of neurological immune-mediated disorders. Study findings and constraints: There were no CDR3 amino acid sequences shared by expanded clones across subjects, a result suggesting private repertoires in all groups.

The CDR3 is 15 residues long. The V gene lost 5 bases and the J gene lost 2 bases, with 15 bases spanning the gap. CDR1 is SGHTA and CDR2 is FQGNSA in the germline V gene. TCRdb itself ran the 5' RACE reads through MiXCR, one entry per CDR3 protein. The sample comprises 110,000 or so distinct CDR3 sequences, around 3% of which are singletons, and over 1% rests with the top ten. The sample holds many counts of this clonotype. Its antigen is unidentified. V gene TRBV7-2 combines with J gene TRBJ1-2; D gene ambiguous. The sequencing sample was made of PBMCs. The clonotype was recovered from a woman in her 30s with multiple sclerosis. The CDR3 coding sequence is TGTGCCAGCAGCCCCAGGACCAGATCGAACTATGGCTACACCTTC. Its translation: CASSPRTRSNYGYTF.